Below, 4 T cell receptor beta chains from the same sample are listed, as sequenced in a study of blood T cell repertoires in COVID-19. The data were produced by immunoSEQ multiplex PCR, yet TCRdb's version contains in-frame clones alone and is incomplete. The sample lists about 190,000 clones; over 80% were seen once. The sequenced material came from PBMCs or T cells enriched from blood (not recorded which). These TCRs come from a woman aged 30 to 39 who had been exposed to COVID-19.

This chain links TRBV9 with TRBJ2-3; TRBD2 aligns across 9 bases. This CDR3 region has 15 residues. CDR1 is SGDLS and CDR2 is YYNGEE in the germline V gene. V dropped 3 bases and J dropped 0; count of bases not matched to a gene: 2. As DNA, the CDR3 is TGTGCCAGCAGCGGACTAGCGGAGAGCACAGATACGCAGTATTTT. Protein sequence: CASSGLAESTDTQYF.

This clone has only a few counts. This sequence joins TRBV19 and TRBJ1-2; D unresolved. Trimming removed 3 bases from V and 0 bases from J, with 14 bases in between. The V gene's germline CDR1 is LNHDA and CDR2 SQIVND (reference sequence). CDR3 size: 16 residues. The DNA for the CDR3 is TGTGCCAGTAGTATGGGCACGCCCTCAGCTAACTATGGCTACACCTTC. This codes for CASSMGTPSANYGYTF. The full variable domain, with the rest looked up from reference TRBV19 and TRBJ1-2, is DGGITQSPKYLFRKEGQNVTLSCEQNLNHDAMYWYRQDPGQGLRLIYYSQIVNDFQKGDIAEGYSVSREKKESFPLTVTSAQKNPTAFYLCASSMGTPSANYGYTFGSGTRLTVV.

In nucleotides, the CDR3 is TGTGCCAGCATTACTCAGGGGGCGGACTATGGCTACACCTTC. Its translation: CASITQGADYGYTF. V gene TRBV6-5 combines with J gene TRBJ1-2; TRBD1 matches 8 bases. J lost 3 bases, V lost 7 bases, and 7 bases had no gene match. The CDR3 loop spans 14 amino acids. The germline CDR1 and CDR2 sequences are MNHEY and SVGAGI.

Only a few counts were recorded for this clone. The chain employs TRBV12-2 and TRBJ1-5; the D call in the table, TRBD1, was not verified against the DNA. TRBV12-2 is a known pseudogene. The CDR3 length is 17 residues. The CDR3 is CASRHRDSWTGNQPQHF. As DNA, the CDR3 is TGTGCAAGTCGCCATCGGGACAGCTGGACGGGCAATCAGCCCCAGCATTTT.